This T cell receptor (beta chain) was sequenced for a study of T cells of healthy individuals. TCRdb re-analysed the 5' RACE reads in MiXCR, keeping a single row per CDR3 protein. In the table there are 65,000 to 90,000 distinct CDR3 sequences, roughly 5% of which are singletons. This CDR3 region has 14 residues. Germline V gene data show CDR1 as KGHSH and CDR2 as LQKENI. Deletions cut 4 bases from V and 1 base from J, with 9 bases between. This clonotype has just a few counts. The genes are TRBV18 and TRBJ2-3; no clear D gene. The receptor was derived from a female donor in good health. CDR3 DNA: TGTGCCAGCTCACTACACGCCCGCACAGATACGCAGTATTTT. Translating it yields CASSLHARTDTQYF.